Listed here are 25 T cell receptor beta chains from one sample, sequenced in a study of OX40 agonist ivuxolimab in advanced cancers. Data came from immunoSEQ multiplex PCR; TCRdb stores just in-frame clones and leaves some out. The sample includes about 28,000 clones, about 83% seen only once; the top ten take roughly 27%. The sample in question was CD4+ or CD8+ T cells sorted from blood, obtained in a trial of the OX40 agonist ivuxolimab. These receptors all come from an adult with an advanced solid tumor such as melanoma, head and neck, liver or kidney cancer.

Details on this clone: A read error may account for a junction end that differs from germline. The rearrangement joins TRBV7-7 to TRBJ2-3; TRBD2 agrees at 8 bases. The CDR3 has 14 amino acids. Looked up from germline, CDR1 is SSHAT and CDR2 is FNYEAQ (reference sequence). CDR3 protein: CASSLAGNPDTQYF. The DNA of the CDR3 is TGTGCTAGCAGCTTAGCGGGAAACCCAGATACGCAGTATTTT.

This CDR3 reads CASSTDRVQETQYF. CDR3 DNA: TGTGCCAGCAGTACTGACAGGGTTCAAGAGACCCAGTACTTC. This sequence joins TRBV7-6 and TRBJ2-5, with 7 bases fitting TRBD1. The CDR3 covers 14 residues. V dropped 6 bases and J dropped 2; count of bases not matched to a gene: 6. CDR1 SGHVS and CDR2 FNYEAQ come from the germline V gene.

The CDR3 protein is CASSYAGVNYGYTF. Written as DNA, the CDR3 is TGTGCCAGCAGTTACGCAGGTGTTAACTATGGCTACACCTTC. V usage is TRBV6-5 and J usage is TRBJ1-2; no firm D call. This CDR3 has 14 amino acids. Trimming removed 2 bases at V and 1 base at J, with 8 bases between. In germline, CDR1 is MNHEY, CDR2 SVGAGI.

This chain joins TRBV28 and TRBJ2-5, with D maybe TRBD1 (5 bases). This CDR3 is built from 15 residues. The V end lost 3 bases, the J end lost 3 bases, and 14 bases lay between the germline ends. CDR1 and CDR2 from the germline V gene are MDHEN and SYDVKM. The CDR3 loop reads CASSFSRTKKETQYF. The CDR3 region has the DNA TGTGCCAGCAGTTTCAGTCGGACAAAAAAAGAGACCCAGTACTTC.

The chain recombines TRBV6-4 with TRBJ2-3, with 10 bases matching TRBD2. Germline V lookup: CDR1 MRHNA, CDR2 SNTAGT. Trimming at V came to 5 bases and at J to 3 bases, leaving 5 bases not matched to a gene. This CDR3 is 15 amino acids long. Here the CDR3 reads CASSPGLATTDTQYF. The CDR3 DNA is TGTGCCAGCAGTCCGGGACTAGCGACAACAGATACGCAGTATTTT.

The J gene is TRBJ2-3, the V gene TRBV6-5; the D gene is possibly TRBD1 (6 bases). The germline CDR1 and CDR2 sequences are MNHEY and SVGAGI. The V end lost 2 bases, the J end lost 1 base, and 10 bases lay between the germline ends. This CDR3 is 15 amino acids long. CDR3 DNA sequence: TGTGCCAGCAGTTACGGGGCAGGGGGCACAGATACGCAGTATTTT. Encoded protein: CASSYGAGGTDTQYF.

This chain uses TRBV11-3 with TRBJ1-2; possibly TRBD1 for D (5 bases). Germline-derived CDR1 and CDR2 are SGHNT and YENEEA. The germline V and J ends were trimmed by 5 bases and 7 bases, with 17 bases remaining between them. This CDR3 has 14 residues. The CDR3 bases are TGTGCCAGCAGCCTAGGAGAGGGGAGAGGTGGCTACACCTTC. Encoded protein: CASSLGEGRGGYTF.

The gene calls are TRBV28 and TRBJ2-1; no clear D gene. This CDR3 spans 15 amino acids. The germline V gene has CDR1 MDHEN and CDR2 SYDVKM. The ends were cut back, 1 base at V and 2 bases at J, with 9 bases in the middle. CDR3 nucleotide sequence: TGTGCCAGCAGTTTATCACCCGACGCCTACAATGAGCAGTTCTTC. Its translation is CASSLSPDAYNEQFF.

The V call is TRBV6-5, the J call TRBJ2-1, with 7 bases aligning to TRBD2. Germline assignment: CDR1 MNHEY and CDR2 SVGAGI. After removal of 8 bases from V and 0 bases from J, the junction contained 4 bases not matched to a gene. The CDR3 has 14 amino acids. CDR3 sequence: CASGGGGSYNEQFF. CDR3 sequence (DNA): TGTGCCAGCGGAGGCGGGGGCTCCTACAATGAGCAGTTCTTC.

This chain joins TRBV28 and TRBJ2-2, with TRBD2 identical over 13 bases. The CDR3 covers 22 residues. CDR1 is MDHEN, CDR2 SYDVKM, per germline. Trimming cost V 1 base and J 5 bases; bases outside gene matches: 19. The CDR3 nucleotides read TGTGCCAGCAGTTTATTAATGTCGACAGGAGCGGGACTAGCGGGAACTACCGGGGAGCTGTTTTTT. This gives the protein CASSLLMSTGAGLAGTTGELFF.

The V and J genes are TRBV27 and TRBJ2-3, with a possible D match to TRBD1 (5 bases). The CDR3 is 15 residues long. The germline gives CDR1 MNHEY, CDR2 SMNVEV (reference sequence). V was cut by 0 bases and J by 3 bases, with 10 bases left in between. The CDR3 DNA reads as TGTGCCAGCAGTTTATCAGGGGCTCGGACAGATACGCAGTATTTT. It encodes CASSLSGARTDTQYF.

CDR3: CASSQGNTEAFF. CDR3 sequence (DNA): TGTGCCAGCAGTCAGGGGAACACTGAAGCTTTCTTT. The V and J genes are TRBV5-6 and TRBJ1-1, with D maybe TRBD1 (5 bases). The CDR3 sequence is 12 residues long. CDR1 and CDR2 from the germline V gene are SGHDT and YYEEEE. The germline V and J ends were trimmed by 5 bases and 1 base, with 6 bases remaining between them.

J is TRBJ2-7 and V is TRBV5-1; TRBD1 or TRBD2 may be the D gene (5 bases each). The CDR3 runs to 12 residues. Germline V lookup: CDR1 SGHRS, CDR2 YFSETQ. Deletions cut 0 bases from V and 6 bases from J, with 7 bases between. CDR3 region: CASSLAGTEQYF. The CDR3 DNA reads TGCGCCAGCAGCTTGGCAGGGACCGAGCAGTACTTC.

V and J are TRBV7-6 and TRBJ2-2; weak D call: TRBD2 (5 bases). The germline CDR1 and CDR2 sequences are SGHVS and FNYEAQ. V shed 1 base and J shed 6 bases, with 6 bases lying between them. CDR3 size: 13 residues. DNA of the CDR3: TGTGCCAGCAGCTTAGAGGGAGCCGGGGAGCTGTTTTTT. Translated, it gives CASSLEGAGELFF.

The chain joins TRBV10-3 to TRBJ1-2, with D hard to call. The CDR3 is 16 amino acids. Germline CDR1 is ENHRY and CDR2 is SYGVKD. The ends were cut back, 0 bases at V and 1 base at J, with 12 bases in the middle. The CDR3 loop is CAISESRDGYNYGYTF. The DNA of the CDR3 is TGTGCCATCAGTGAGTCTAGAGACGGCTATAACTATGGCTACACCTTC.

The chain has TRBV9 and TRBJ2-3, with D possibly called TRBD1 or TRBD2 (6 bases each). The CDR3 runs to 17 residues. V lost 4 bases and J lost 0, with 18 bases in between. Germline assignment: CDR1 SGDLS and CDR2 YYNGEE. DNA for the CDR3: TGTGCCAGCAGCCCCAGGGACTTTCAGGGGAGCACAGATACGCAGTATTTT. This encodes CASSPRDFQGSTDTQYF.

The chain combines TRBV13 with TRBJ1-1; D is unresolved. The length of the CDR3 is 16 residues. Germline V lookup: CDR1 PRHDT, CDR2 FYEKMQ (reference sequence). V lost 7 bases and J 2 bases, leaving 20 bases between the germline ends. The CDR3 sequence is CASTFGIRGKNTEAFF. The CDR3 DNA follows: TGTGCCAGCACCTTCGGCATCCGGGGTAAAAACACTGAAGCTTTCTTT.

V usage is TRBV2 and J usage is TRBJ2-5, with D possibly being TRBD1 or TRBD2 (6 bases each). The CDR3 extends over 15 amino acids. The V and J ends lost 7 bases and 2 bases respectively, with 17 bases between them. The germline gives CDR1 SNHLY, CDR2 FYNNEI. The CDR3 DNA reads TGTGCCAGCACTGGTGGAGGGGGAGGTCAAGAGACCCAGTACTTC. The encoded protein is CASTGGGGGQETQYF.

This clone was detected only once. The rearrangement uses TRBV28 and TRBJ1-2, with D possibly TRBD1 on 5 matching bases. Germline V lookup: CDR1 MDHEN, CDR2 SYDVKM. Trimming left V 7 bases short and J 8 bases short, with 20 bases between. This CDR3 region has 14 residues. In nucleotides, the CDR3 is TGTGCCAGCACTTTGGGAGGGGCGCTTAGGGGCTACACCTTC. Protein product: CASTLGGALRGYTF.

The J gene is TRBJ2-1, the V gene TRBV6-5; D not certain. Germline values: CDR1 MNHEY, CDR2 SVGAGI. The CDR3 is 15 amino acids. V lost 0 bases to trimming and J lost 9 bases, with 15 bases between them. CDR3 nucleotide sequence: TGTGCCAGCAGTTACTCGGCCGGCCGGTTCATTGAGCAGTTCTTC. This gives the protein CASSYSAGRFIEQFF.

This clone has just a few counts. This chain connects TRBV5-1 to TRBJ2-3, with 9 nucleotides matching TRBD2. The trim removed 0 bases at V and 5 bases at J, leaving 4 bases unmatched. This CDR3 is built from 15 residues. Germline V CDR1 and CDR2: SGHRS, YFSETQ. This CDR3 reads CASSLVREGLDTQYF. DNA of the CDR3: TGCGCCAGCAGCTTGGTGCGGGAGGGCCTAGATACGCAGTATTTT. Full variable domain (remainder filled in from reference TRBV5-1 and TRBJ2-3): KAGVTQTPRYLIKTRGQQVTLSCSPISGHRSVSWYQQTPGQGLQFLFEYFSETQRNKGNFPGRFSGRQFSNSRSEMNVSTLELGDSALYLCASSLVREGLDTQYFGPGTRLTVL.

This clone was detected only once. The chain recombines TRBV30 with TRBJ2-3; D may be TRBD1 or TRBD2 (5 bases each). V was pared by 5 bases and J by 4 bases, with 16 bases between. The CDR3 totals 14 residues. The germline CDR1 and CDR2 sequences are GTSNPN and SVGIG (reference sequence). The CDR3 sequence: CAWGGGLGADTQYF. CDR3 DNA: TGTGCCTGGGGTGGGGGTTTAGGCGCAGATACGCAGTATTTT. Variable domain in full (rest from reference TRBV30 and TRBJ2-3): SQTIHQWPATLVQPVGSPLSLECTVEGTSNPNLYWYRQAAGRGLQLLFYSVGIGQISSEVPQNLSASRPQDRQFILSSKKLLLSDSGFYLCAWGGGLGADTQYFGPGTRLTVL.

The rearrangement uses TRBV7-9 and TRBJ1-4; 12 bases line up with TRBD1. The length of the CDR3 is 16 residues. The V gene end was trimmed by 3 bases and the J gene end by 8 bases; junction bases not matched to a gene: 7. CDR1 and CDR2 from the germline V gene are SEHNR and FQNEAQ (reference sequence). CDR3 DNA sequence: TGTGCCAGCAGCTTGGGACAGGGGGCGGAAGAAGAAAAACTGTTTTTT. Its protein is CASSLGQGAEEEKLFF.

The chain has TRBV19 and TRBJ1-1; D not resolved. CDR3 length: 14 amino acids. Trimming removed 1 base from V and 0 bases from J, with 6 bases in between. Germline-derived CDR1 and CDR2 are LNHDA and SQIVND (reference sequence). The CDR3 nucleotides read TGTGCCAGTAGTATAGGGGCCATGAACACTGAAGCTTTCTTT. Amino acid sequence: CASSIGAMNTEAFF.

In its sample, this clone was seen a few times. The CDR3 region is CASSEHTDTQYF. The CDR3 region has the DNA TGTGCCAGCAGCGAGCACACAGATACGCAGTATTTT. J is TRBJ2-3 and V is TRBV14; D not certain. Germline CDR1 reads SGHDN; CDR2 reads FVKESK. CDR3 length: 12 amino acids. The V end was cut by 5 bases, the J end by 2 bases, with 5 bases between.